The 10 T cell receptor beta chains presented below share a single source sample, sequenced in a study of human T cells and chemical hapten exposure. The time point denotes: healthy volunteer bleed at 6 weeks. Unfractionated whole blood served as the source for total RNA extraction. Each CDR3 protein is one row after TCRdb ran MiXCR on the RACE reads. This sample yields around 35,000 distinct CDR3 sequences, of which around 5.5% are seen a single time; 9.5% to 15% belongs to the top ten. The sequenced sample consisted of whole blood. These TCRs come from a human donor in good health. Some clones in this sample may be carry-over from other donors' samples.

This clonotype was counted a few times. This rearrangement joins TRBV6-5 to TRBJ1-5; no clear D gene. This CDR3 is built from 15 residues. V shed 3 bases and J shed 2 bases, with 11 bases lying between them. Germline V gene data show CDR1 as MNHEY and CDR2 as SVGAGI. The CDR3 here is CASSYGDRGNQPQHF. DNA of the CDR3: TGTGCCAGCAGTTATGGAGACCGGGGCAATCAGCCCCAGCATTTT.

This clonotype was counted many times. J is TRBJ2-7 and V is TRBV12-3 or TRBV12-4, with D possibly matching TRBD2 (6 bases). Between the trimmed V and J ends, which lost 6 bases and 5 bases, there was a span of 14 bases. CDR3 length equals 13 residues. The CDR3 reads CASSRGTVHEQYF. In nucleotides, the CDR3 is TGTGCCAGCAGCCGAGGGACTGTCCACGAGCAGTACTTC.

This clonotype was counted a few times. The rearrangement links TRBV20-1 to TRBJ2-1; D is possibly TRBD2 (6 bases). Trimming took 5 bases from V and 0 from J, leaving 17 bases between them. Looked up from germline, CDR1 is DFQATT and CDR2 is SNEGSKA (reference sequence). This CDR3 has 16 amino acids. The CDR3 is CSALSSAGNSYNEQFF. CDR3 nucleotide sequence: TGCAGTGCTCTTTCTAGCGCGGGAAACTCCTACAATGAGCAGTTCTTC.

The sample holds many counts of this clonotype. J is TRBJ2-3 and V is TRBV5-1; no clear D gene. The CDR3 has 13 amino acids. The ends were cut back, 2 bases at V and 1 base at J, with 5 bases in the middle. CDR1 is SGHRS, CDR2 YFSETQ, per germline. This chain's CDR3 is CASSFGGTDTQYF. As DNA, the CDR3 is TGCGCCAGCAGCTTCGGCGGCACAGATACGCAGTATTTT. Looking up the rest from reference TRBV5-1 and TRBJ2-3 gives the full variable domain: KAGVTQTPRYLIKTRGQQVTLSCSPISGHRSVSWYQQTPGQGLQFLFEYFSETQRNKGNFPGRFSGRQFSNSRSEMNVSTLELGDSALYLCASSFGGTDTQYFGPGTRLTVL.

This clonotype was detected only a few times. The chain recombines TRBV6-2 or TRBV6-3 with TRBJ1-5, with D possibly being TRBD1 (5 bases). Trimming left V 2 bases short and J 0 bases short, with 20 bases between. CDR1 and CDR2 (germline): MNHEY, SVGEGT. The CDR3 contains 19 residues. CDR3 sequence (DNA): TGTGCCAGCAGTTACGCGGCAGGGCGATCGACTAATAGCAATCAGCCCCAGCATTTT. Its protein product is CASSYAAGRSTNSNQPQHF.

V usage is TRBV20-1 and J usage is TRBJ2-7; TRBD1 aligns across 11 bases. The CDR3 has 15 residues. V was pared by 1 base and J by 4 bases, with 6 bases of the junction left unmatched. In germline, CDR1 is DFQATT, CDR2 SNEGSKA (reference sequence). The CDR3 DNA reads TGCAGTGCTAGAGCCACGGGACAGGGGGTTTACGAGCAGTACTTC. This gives the protein CSARATGQGVYEQYF.

This clonotype was recorded at least ten times. CDR3 sequence: CSVPGRAGETQYF. The DNA of the CDR3 is TGCAGCGTTCCCGGACGGGCTGGAGAGACCCAGTACTTC. The rearrangement joins TRBV29-1 to TRBJ2-5; D unclear. This CDR3 is 13 amino acids long. The germline V gene has CDR1 SQVTM and CDR2 ANQGSEA. Deletions cut 5 bases from V and 4 bases from J, with 14 bases between.

This clonotype was found many times. The CDR3 loop is CASSRRRSYGYTF. The CDR3 nucleotides read TGTGCCAGCAGCCGGCGGCGATCGTATGGCTACACCTTC. V is TRBV6-1 and J is TRBJ1-2; no clear D gene. V gave up 6 bases and J gave up 5 bases, with 13 bases separating them. The CDR3 consists of 13 residues. Germline-derived CDR1 and CDR2 are MNHNS and SASEGT.

The genes are TRBV21-1 and TRBJ2-7; the tabulated D call, TRBD1, remains unverified against the DNA. TRBV21-1 is a pseudogene. CDR3 size: 16 residues. The CDR3 coding sequence is TGTGCCAGCAGCAAAGAAGGCGGGACATTCCTTTACGAGCAGTACTTC. Its protein is CASSKEGGTFLYEQYF.

This clonotype was seen repeatedly, ten times or more. This rearrangement joins TRBV28 to TRBJ1-2; tentatively, D is TRBD1 (6 bases). CDR3 length: 15 residues. The germline V gene encodes CDR1 MDHEN and CDR2 SYDVKM. Between the trimmed V and J ends, which lost 5 bases and 8 bases, there was a span of 21 bases. The DNA of the CDR3 is TGTGCCAGCAGTAAGGGTAACACGGGGGCGCAAGGCTACACCTTC. Its translation: CASSKGNTGAQGYTF.